Below, 20 T cell receptor beta chains from the same sample are listed, as sequenced in a study of shared clonotypes between healthy human individuals. Profiled with immunoSEQ multiplex PCR; TCRdb holds only in-frame clones, not every one. Of some 2.4 million clones listed, 93% are singletons. Sequencing input: naive CD4+ T cells from PBMCs. Subset described: CD45RA+ positively selected. The receptor source for this set is a man aged 18-30 years in good health. Some clones in this sample may be carry-over from other donors' samples.

The chain employs TRBV30 and TRBJ1-1; 7 nucleotides line up with TRBD1. V shed 3 bases, J shed 6 bases, and the junction held 1 base outside the gene matches. The germline V gene encodes CDR1 GTSNPN and CDR2 SVGIG (reference sequence). The CDR3 runs 11 residues. The CDR3 coding sequence is TGTGCCTGGAGGCAGGGGGCTGAAGCTTTCTTT. Translated, it gives CAWRQGAEAFF.

This chain joins TRBV5-8 and TRBJ1-1; D is uncertain. This CDR3 is built from 16 residues. The V end was cut by 2 bases, the J end by 1 base, with 15 bases between. Germline CDR1 is SGHTS and CDR2 is YDEGEE. CDR3 amino acids: CASSFVLGLPNTEAFF. The CDR3 nucleotides read TGTGCCAGCAGCTTTGTGCTAGGACTCCCGAACACTGAAGCTTTCTTT.

The rearrangement links TRBV2 to TRBJ1-1; weak D call: TRBD1 (6 bases). Trimming removed 3 bases from V and 5 bases from J, with 19 bases in between. The CDR3 has 16 amino acids. The germline V gene encodes CDR1 SNHLY and CDR2 FYNNEI. CDR3 residues: CASSDPPGGQGTEAFF. The CDR3 DNA is TGTGCCAGCAGTGACCCCCCCGGGGGGCAGGGGACTGAAGCTTTCTTT.

This clone came up once. The chain joins TRBV6-8 to TRBJ2-5; D is undetermined. CDR1 is MNHGY, CDR2 SAAAGT, per germline. V shed 8 bases and J shed 6 bases, with 4 bases lying between them. CDR3 length: 9 amino acids. CDR3 loop: CASGQTQYF. The CDR3 bases are TGTGCCAGCGGGCAGACCCAGTACTTC.

This clone appeared a single time. The rearrangement uses TRBV7-2 and TRBJ1-2; D is possibly TRBD1 (5 bases). The V gene's germline CDR1 is SGHTA and CDR2 FQGNSA. CDR3 size: 14 residues. V lost 5 bases to trimming and J lost 7 bases, with 17 bases between them. DNA for the CDR3: TGTGCCAGCAGCCCTAGCAGGGTCGCCTCTGGCTACACCTTC. This gives the protein CASSPSRVASGYTF.

The CDR3 DNA sequence: TGTGCCAGCAGCACCTCTAGCGGGGACGAGCAGTACTTC. Its translation is CASSTSSGDEQYF. V usage is TRBV7-2 and J usage is TRBJ2-7; 9 bases line up with TRBD2. Looked up from germline, CDR1 is SGHTA and CDR2 is FQGNSA. The V segment lost 5 bases and the J segment 5 bases; nucleotides outside the gene matches: 4. This CDR3 has 13 amino acids. The full variable domain, completed using reference TRBV7-2 and TRBJ2-7, is GAGVSQSPSNKVTEKGKDVELRCDPISGHTALYWYRQSLGQGLEFLIYFQGNSAPDKSGLPSDRFSAERTGGSVSTLTIQRTQQEDSAVYLCASSTSSGDEQYFGPGTRLTVT.

The V gene is TRBV7-6, the J gene TRBJ2-7; 8 positions agree with TRBD1. The CDR3 is made up of 16 amino acids. Trimming cost V 0 bases and J 6 bases; bases outside gene matches: 10. Germline values: CDR1 SGHVS, CDR2 FNYEAQ. The CDR3 sequence: CASSLAWGQVRSEQYF. CDR3 bases: TGTGCCAGCAGCTTAGCTTGGGGACAGGTTCGCAGCGAGCAGTACTTC.

A note on this clone: Other DNA sequences in the sample encode the same CDR3. The chain couples TRBV18 to TRBJ2-3, with D perhaps matching TRBD2 (6 bases). Between the trimmed V and J ends, which lost 5 bases and 5 bases, there was a span of 11 bases. The CDR3 loop spans 13 amino acids. The germline V gene encodes CDR1 KGHSH and CDR2 LQKENI. This CDR3 reads CASSFTGGDTQYF. The CDR3 nucleotides are TGTGCCAGCTCATTCACCGGGGGAGATACGCAGTATTTT.

Comment on this clone: Because the CDR3's place on the DNA is in doubt, the DNA is left out and the CDR3 is given as listed by TCRdb. The rearrangement joins TRBV5-8 to TRBJ1-1; the table assigns TRBD1, which was not confirmed against the DNA. CDR1 is SGHTS and CDR2 is YDEGEE in the germline V gene. Ends included, the CDR3 has 16 residues. The CDR3 spells CASSLAFGTGNGVGFF.

This chain joins TRBV27 and TRBJ2-3; D is undetermined. Germline lookup yields CDR1 MNHEY and CDR2 SMNVEV (reference sequence). The CDR3 length is 17 residues. V was cut by 6 bases and J by 1 base, with 20 bases left in between. CDR3 residues: CASRTFMGSRGTDTQYF. The CDR3 coding sequence is TGTGCCAGCAGGACTTTTATGGGGTCAAGAGGCACAGATACGCAGTATTTT.

J is TRBJ2-3 and V is TRBV11-2; D might be TRBD2 (6 bases). The CDR3 is made up of 15 amino acids. Trimming removed 0 bases from V and 4 bases from J, with 11 bases in between. Per the germline V gene, CDR1 is SGHAT and CDR2 is FQNNGV. The CDR3 loop is CASSLDGGWADTQYF. As DNA, the CDR3 is TGTGCCAGCAGCTTAGATGGGGGGTGGGCAGATACGCAGTATTTT.

The chain employs TRBV5-1 and TRBJ2-2; 11 bases align to TRBD2. The CDR3 totals 16 residues. Germline CDR1 and CDR2: SGHRS and YFSETQ. The trim removed 1 base at V and 6 bases at J, leaving 5 bases unmatched. CDR3 sequence: CASSLPLAGGPGELFF. DNA for the CDR3: TGCGCCAGCAGCTTGCCGCTAGCGGGAGGACCCGGGGAGCTGTTTTTT.

V gene TRBV6-9 combines with J gene TRBJ2-1, with unresolved D. Germline lookup yields CDR1 MNHGY and CDR2 SVAAGI. V lost 5 bases to trimming and J lost 10 bases, with 18 bases between them. The CDR3 contains 14 residues. This chain's CDR3 is CASSRSSSPEEQFF. The CDR3, as DNA: TGTGCCAGCAGTCGGAGTAGTAGTCCGGAGGAGCAGTTCTTC.

The chain recombines TRBV9 with TRBJ2-1, with D maybe TRBD2 (6 bases). This CDR3 comprises 14 residues. The germline V gene has CDR1 SGDLS and CDR2 YYNGEE. V lost 2 bases and J 5 bases, leaving 11 bases between the germline ends. CDR3 protein: CASSVLALNNEQFF. The CDR3, as DNA: TGTGCCAGCAGCGTTCTAGCGCTTAACAATGAGCAGTTCTTC.

V usage is TRBV19 and J usage is TRBJ1-4, with TRBD1 matching 8 bases. Losses at the gene ends were 6 bases for V and 4 bases for J; bases not matched to a gene: 13. Per the germline V gene, CDR1 is LNHDA and CDR2 is SQIVND (reference sequence). This CDR3 contains 17 residues. The CDR3 loop reads CASSSPGTGILNEKLFF. The CDR3 nucleotides are TGTGCCAGTAGCTCCCCCGGGACAGGAATACTTAATGAAAAACTGTTTTTT.

This chain connects TRBV9 to TRBJ2-5; TRBD2 aligns across 10 bases. TRBJ2-7 matches the DNA end more closely, so the J call is doubtful. Germline V gives CDR1 SGDLS, CDR2 YYNGEE. The length of the CDR3 is 16 residues. CDR3 sequence (DNA): TGTGCCAGCAGCGTAGGCCTAGCGGGAGATCCCTACGAGCAGTACTTC. The encoded protein is CASSVGLAGDPYEQYF.

The V call is TRBV6-5, the J call TRBJ2-2; 9 nucleotides align to TRBD2. The V segment lost 6 bases and the J segment 4 bases; nucleotides outside the gene matches: 6. The CDR3 totals 15 residues. The germline gives CDR1 MNHEY, CDR2 SVGAGI. CDR3 DNA sequence: TGTGCCAGCAGACCCAGCGGGGGGAGCACCGGGGAGCTGTTTTTT. It translates to CASRPSGGSTGELFF.

Note on this clone: Other DNA sequences of this sample code for an identical CDR3. The gene calls are TRBV6-5 and TRBJ2-5; no reliable D call. CDR1 is MNHEY and CDR2 is SVGAGI in the germline V gene. V dropped 4 bases and J dropped 1 base, with 7 bases sitting between them. This CDR3 spans 13 amino acids. This chain's CDR3 is CASSSPGQETQYF. CDR3 in DNA: TGTGCCAGCAGTTCCCCCGGCCAAGAGACCCAGTACTTC.

V is TRBV5-6 and J is TRBJ2-2, with D unclear. Trimming took 1 base from V and 6 from J, leaving 13 bases between them. Germline lookup yields CDR1 SGHDT and CDR2 YYEEEE. This CDR3 region has 15 residues. DNA for the CDR3: TGTGCCAGCAGCTTGTTCCATGCAGGCGCCGGGGAGCTGTTTTTT. It is translated as CASSLFHAGAGELFF.

Notes on this clone: At one boundary the junction diverges from the germline segment, which might be a read error. The gene calls are TRBV4-2 and TRBJ2-1; 8 bases align to TRBD2. This CDR3 contains 13 residues. Germline V gene sequence: CDR1 LGHNA, CDR2 YNFKEQ. The chain's CDR3 is CASSQDRAAGVLF. The CDR3 DNA reads TGTGCCAGCAGCCAAGATCGAGCAGCGGGAGTGCTCTTC.